Listed here is a single T cell receptor beta chain. The target of this receptor is not known. Within one base of it there is no much larger clone, and no base qualities were kept. Every donor in the study was a healthy Caucasian. The twin cohort comprised three pairs of female monozygotic twins, all aged about 18 to 29 years. Positive isolation kits from Invitrogen were used to isolate the CD4+ and CD8+ T cell populations. The library was produced with 5' RACE. Sequencer: Illumina HiSeq 2000. Template switching added a universal primer binding site, and the final cDNA carried a unique molecular identifier that allowed TCR cDNA molecules to be counted accurately. First-strand cDNA for TCR alpha and beta chains was synthesized from specific primers in the conserved constant-segment region. To control for contamination, every cDNA library was double barcoded, receiving both a SMART-Mk sample barcode and Illumina barcodes. TruSeq adapter sequences along with Illumina sample barcodes were introduced in two successive PCR steps. The Illumina HiSeq platform was used with custom primers to sequence TCR alpha and beta cDNA libraries. In the authors' own workflow: Raw reads were processed with MiGEC to extract unique molecular identifiers, and MiXCR was used to determine CDR3 positions. For each individual, recombination models were inferred using an EM algorithm with the repgenHMM and IGoR tools. Shared clonotypes were analyzed with the tcR package in R, and sharing was normalized by the product of cloneset sizes. Out-of-frame nonproductive sequences were analyzed to study raw recombination free of thymic and clonal selection effects. The public sequencing data were trimmed at Q25 with fastp and processed into clonotypes with MiXCR by TCRdb, which kept only in-frame beta chains. Each record represents a unique CDR3 protein, reported with the most common genes and DNA among its rows. These V and J calls originate from TCRdb's pipeline instead of the authors' own analysis. In this sample the table shows a few hundred thousand distinct CDR3 sequences, about 8% of which occur a single time. Of the sample, less than 4% falls within the top ten clones.

This sample is drawn from a study of identical twins (dated by TCRdb to 2015 to 2016). With regard to the full study: The study deep-sequenced TCR alpha and beta repertoires from monozygotic twins, unrelated adults of various ages and cord blood to test whether fetal clonotypes persist. To rule out contamination, replicate twin experiments were performed at different times with different library preparation protocols. Here is what the overall study found, with its caveats: Because the same donors could not be followed over many years, the conclusions depended on cross-sectional statistical analysis. Invariant T cells such as MAIT and iNKT could partly confound zero-insertion analyses, although diverse VJ usage argued against such confounding for most clonotypes. Fewer insertions were carried by abundant cord blood beta clonotypes; a weaker similar trend was observed in young adult naive repertoires, while no such trend was observed in memory repertoires. Compared with coincidental sharing between unrelated individuals, an excess of low generation-probability sequences was observed among out-of-frame TCR alpha sequences shared between twins. A weaker excess of twin sharing was found in beta out-of-frame sequences because the signal-to-noise ratio was lowered by fewer shared sequences. Recombination models systematically underestimated out-of-frame TCR alpha sharing in monozygotic twins but agreed with sharing between unrelated individuals.

The CDR3 starts with the cysteine, ends with the phenylalanine, and has 13 residues. Only the CDR3 portion is preserved as DNA: 39 bases, with reading frame beginning at the first base. CDR1 and CDR2 are drawn from the germline V gene: KGHDR, SFDVKD. V and J are truncated by 2 bases and 9 bases respectively, leaving an intervening sequence of 10 bases. These sequences were also reported in another study, on yellow fever vaccine responses in identical twins. The second publication reports: The authors reported that the T cell response to vaccination in identical twins appeared partly convergent and partly personalized. Focusing on identical twins, the study followed the T cell clones that responded to the vaccine, and did so with precision.

Input material: CD8+ T cells sorted from blood. The sequence links TRBV24-1 to TRBJ2-1, and the D gene may be TRBD1, 6 bases matching. The TCR was taken from a young woman in good health. The encoded CDR3 is CATSDSLGGEQFF. The sequence in DNA is TGTGCCACCAGTGATTCCCTAGGGGGTGAGCAGTTCTTC.